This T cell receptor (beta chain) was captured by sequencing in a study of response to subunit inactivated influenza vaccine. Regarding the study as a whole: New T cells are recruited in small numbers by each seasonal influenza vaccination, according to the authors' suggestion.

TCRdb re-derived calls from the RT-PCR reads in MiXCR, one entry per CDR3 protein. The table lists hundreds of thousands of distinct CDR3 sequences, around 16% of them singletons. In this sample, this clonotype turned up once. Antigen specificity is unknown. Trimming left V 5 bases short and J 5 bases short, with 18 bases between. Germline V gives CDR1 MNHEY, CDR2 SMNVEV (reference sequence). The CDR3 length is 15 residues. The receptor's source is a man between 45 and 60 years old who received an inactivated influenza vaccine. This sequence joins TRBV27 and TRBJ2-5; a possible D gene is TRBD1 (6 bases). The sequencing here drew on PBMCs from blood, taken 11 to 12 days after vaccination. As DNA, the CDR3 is TGTGCCAGCAGTACCCAAACAGGGATTGGGGAGACCCAGTACTTC. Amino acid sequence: CASSTQTGIGETQYF.